The source of this T cell receptor beta chain is a study of shared clonotypes between healthy human individuals. For the study at large: The donor group consisted of a couple of women and three men, aged 18 to 49.

Data came from immunoSEQ multiplex PCR; TCRdb stores just in-frame clones and leaves some out. The table includes 450,000 to 700,000 clones, around 95% detected once. Overall study results and limits: Blood alone was sampled, and tissue repertoires likely differ. Rarefaction showed sorted-subset sequencing was incomplete despite large depth.

There are 18 residues in the CDR3. The germline V gene has CDR1 SEHNR and CDR2 FQNEAQ (reference sequence). V lost 1 base to trimming and J lost 3 bases; unmatched junction nucleotides: 13. This clone was picked up one time. Its antigen remains unidentified. In the naive CD8 group, cells lacked CD45RO and were positively selected for CCR7, so terminally differentiated effector memory CD45RA+ cells were left out. Sequenced input: naive CD8+ T cells sorted from blood. The chain combines TRBV7-9 with TRBJ2-3; TRBD2 matches 7 bases. The sequence came from a woman aged 25 to 39 in good health. Here the CDR3 DNA reads TGTGCCAGCAGCTTAGGGTCTGAAGGCGGGAGCGGTACAGATACGCAGTATTTT. It yields the protein CASSLGSEGGSGTDTQYF.